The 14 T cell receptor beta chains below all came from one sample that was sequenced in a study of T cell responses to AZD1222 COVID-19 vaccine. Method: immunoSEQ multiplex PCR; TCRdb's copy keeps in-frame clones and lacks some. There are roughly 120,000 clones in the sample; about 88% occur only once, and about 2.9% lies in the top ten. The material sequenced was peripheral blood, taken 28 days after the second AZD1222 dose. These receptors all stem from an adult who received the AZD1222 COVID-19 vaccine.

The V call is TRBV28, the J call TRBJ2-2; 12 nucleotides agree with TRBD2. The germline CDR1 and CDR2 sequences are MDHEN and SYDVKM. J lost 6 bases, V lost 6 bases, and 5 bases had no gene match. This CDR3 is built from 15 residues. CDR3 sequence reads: CASSKTSGGSGELFF. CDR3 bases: TGTGCCAGCAGCAAGACTAGCGGGGGTTCCGGGGAGCTGTTTTTT.

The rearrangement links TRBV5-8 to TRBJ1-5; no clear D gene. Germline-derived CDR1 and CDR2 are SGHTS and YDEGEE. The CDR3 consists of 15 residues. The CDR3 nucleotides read TGTGCAACCACCAGAGATCCCTATAGCAATCAGCCCCAGCATTTT. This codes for CATTRDPYSNQPQHF. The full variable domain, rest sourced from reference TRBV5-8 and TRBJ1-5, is EAGVTQSPTHLIKTRGQQATLRCSPISGHTSVYWYQQALGLGLQFLLWYDEGEERNRGNFPPRFSGRQFPNYSSELNVNALELEDSALYLCATTRDPYSNQPQHFGDGTRLSIL.

CDR3 residues: CASSLDDRGPYGYTF. The CDR3, as DNA: TGCGCCAGCAGCTTGGATGACAGGGGACCCTATGGCTACACCTTC. The rearrangement joins TRBV5-1 to TRBJ1-2; 8 bases fit TRBD1. Germline V gene sequence: CDR1 SGHRS, CDR2 YFSETQ. Trimming at V came to 0 bases and at J to 4 bases, leaving 5 bases not matched to a gene. CDR3 size: 15 residues.

CDR3 coding DNA: TGTGCCAGCAGCCAAACCGTAACGCAGTATTTT. Translated: CASSQTVTQYF. The chain couples TRBV3-1 (or the pseudogene TRBV3-2) to TRBJ2-3, with no clear D. CDR1 and CDR2 (germline): LGHDT, YNNKEL (reference sequence). V gave up 2 bases and J gave up 9 bases, with 6 bases separating them. This CDR3 spans 11 amino acids.

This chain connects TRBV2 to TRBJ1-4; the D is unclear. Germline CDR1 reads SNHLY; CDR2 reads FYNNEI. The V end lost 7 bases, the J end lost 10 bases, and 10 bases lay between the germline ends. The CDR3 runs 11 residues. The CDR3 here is CASTWRGKLFF. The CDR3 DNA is TGTGCCAGCACCTGGCGGGGAAAACTGTTTTTT.

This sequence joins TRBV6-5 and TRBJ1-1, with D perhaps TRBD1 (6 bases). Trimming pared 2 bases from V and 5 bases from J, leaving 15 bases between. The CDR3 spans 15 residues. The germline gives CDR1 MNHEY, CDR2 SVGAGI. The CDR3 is CASSYGPGGRTEAFF. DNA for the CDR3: TGTGCCAGCAGTTACGGCCCGGGGGGGCGGACTGAAGCTTTCTTT.

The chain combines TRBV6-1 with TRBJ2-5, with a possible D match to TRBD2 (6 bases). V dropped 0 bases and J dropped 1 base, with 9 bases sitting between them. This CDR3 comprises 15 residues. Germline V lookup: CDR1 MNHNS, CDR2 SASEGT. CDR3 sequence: CASSEASGTQETQYF. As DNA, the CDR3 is TGTGCCAGCAGTGAAGCTAGCGGTACCCAAGAGACCCAGTACTTC.

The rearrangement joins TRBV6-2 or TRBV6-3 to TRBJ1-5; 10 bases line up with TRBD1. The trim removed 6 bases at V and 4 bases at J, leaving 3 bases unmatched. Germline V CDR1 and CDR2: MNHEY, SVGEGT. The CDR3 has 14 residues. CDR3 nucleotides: TGTGCCAGCAGCCGGGACAGGGGAAATCAGCCCCAGCATTTT. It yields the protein CASSRDRGNQPQHF.

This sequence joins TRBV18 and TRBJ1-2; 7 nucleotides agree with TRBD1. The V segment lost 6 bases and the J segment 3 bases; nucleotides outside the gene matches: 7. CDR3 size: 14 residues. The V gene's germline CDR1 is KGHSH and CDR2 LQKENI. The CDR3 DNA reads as TGTGCCAGCTCGCCAGGGGGATTTGACTATGGCTACACCTTC. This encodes CASSPGGFDYGYTF.

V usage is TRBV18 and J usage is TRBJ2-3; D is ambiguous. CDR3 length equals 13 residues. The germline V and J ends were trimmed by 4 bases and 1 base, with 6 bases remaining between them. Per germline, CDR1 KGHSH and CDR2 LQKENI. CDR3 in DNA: TGTGCCAGCTCACTTGGGGGCACAGATACGCAGTATTTT. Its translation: CASSLGGTDTQYF.

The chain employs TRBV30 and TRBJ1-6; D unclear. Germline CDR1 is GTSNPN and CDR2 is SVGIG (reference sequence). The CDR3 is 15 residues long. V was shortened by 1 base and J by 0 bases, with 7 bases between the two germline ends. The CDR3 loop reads CAWSALSSYNSPLHF. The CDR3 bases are TGTGCCTGGAGTGCCCTCAGCTCCTATAATTCACCCCTCCACTTT.

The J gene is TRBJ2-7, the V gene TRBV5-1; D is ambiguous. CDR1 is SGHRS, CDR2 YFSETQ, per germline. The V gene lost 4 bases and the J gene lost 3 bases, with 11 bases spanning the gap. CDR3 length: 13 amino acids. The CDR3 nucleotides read TGCGCCAGCAGCAACGAAGGAGTCTACGAGCAGTACTTC. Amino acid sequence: CASSNEGVYEQYF.

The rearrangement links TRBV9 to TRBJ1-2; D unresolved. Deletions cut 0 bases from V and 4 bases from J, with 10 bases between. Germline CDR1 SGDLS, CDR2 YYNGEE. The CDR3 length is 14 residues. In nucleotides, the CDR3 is TGTGCCAGCAGCGTAGAACCAATACCCTATGGCTACACCTTC. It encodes CASSVEPIPYGYTF.

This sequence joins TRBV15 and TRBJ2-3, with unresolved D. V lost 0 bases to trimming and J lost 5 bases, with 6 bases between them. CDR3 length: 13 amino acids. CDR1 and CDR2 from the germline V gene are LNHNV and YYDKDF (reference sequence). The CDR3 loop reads CATSRDRLDTQYF. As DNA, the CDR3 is TGTGCCACCAGCAGAGATCGATTAGATACGCAGTATTTT.